The T cell receptor (beta chain) described here comes from a study of cytomegalovirus exposure and HLA in healthy donors. Study background: Unique TCRs from HLA-typed donors, 75 million to 100 million of them, were held in an early data release. Study-wide points: The classifier, whose performance was assessed in both the original and validation cohorts, reportedly diagnosed cytomegalovirus status with high specificity and sensitivity.

As for this clone: Its specificity is unknown.

Use of 60 Vbeta and 13 Jbeta primers characterized the PCR. Assay used: immunoSEQ multiplex PCR; TCRdb lists only in-frame clones, some missing. This sample has 91,000 or so clones, with around 80% found just once. This CDR3 contains 15 residues. Per the germline V gene, CDR1 is SGDLS and CDR2 is YYNGEE. V was shortened by 1 base and J by 3 bases, with 12 bases between the two germline ends. The specimen was PBMCs. The receptor was isolated from a man aged 25-45 years in good health and CMV-seropositive. This chain links TRBV9 with TRBJ2-3; a weak D match, TRBD1 (5 bases). The CDR3 coding sequence is TGTGCCAGCAGCGTACTCGGCAGGGAAACAGATACGCAGTATTTT. Its protein is CASSVLGRETDTQYF.